The rows below give T cell receptor beta chains drawn from one sample of a study of cytomegalovirus exposure and HLA in healthy donors. Some clones are missing from TCRdb's copy, which holds only in-frame ones; the method was immunoSEQ multiplex PCR. The sample consists of about 140,000 clones, roughly 80% of them appearing once. The sequencing input was PBMCs. Every receptor here comes from a female donor in good health and CMV-seronegative. Both conserved end residues are part of each CDR3.

J gene: TRBJ1-5; V gene: TRBV4-2; CDR3 protein: CASSDLRTGNQPQHF
J gene: TRBJ1-3; V gene: TRBV19; CDR3 protein: CASSTRGSSSGNTIYF
J gene: TRBJ2-2; V gene: TRBV29-1; CDR3 protein: CSVTSGGASGELFF
J gene: TRBJ2-2; V gene: TRBV5-1; CDR3 protein: CASTRGGNTGELFF
J gene: TRBJ1-2; V gene: TRBV5-1; CDR3 protein: CASSNTGTDYGYTF
J gene: TRBJ2-1; V gene: TRBV28; CDR3 protein: CASSLADPRSEQFF
J gene: TRBJ1-6; V gene: TRBV28; CDR3 protein: CASTSLRGPLHF
J gene: TRBJ1-2; V gene: TRBV6-1; CDR3 protein: CASSEARVGRSTYGYTF
J gene: TRBJ1-1; V gene: TRBV5-4; CDR3 protein: CASSRHTGVDTEAFF
J gene: TRBJ2-7; V gene: TRBV4-3; CDR3 protein: CASSQADRASYEQYF
J gene: TRBJ1-6; V gene: TRBV27; CDR3 protein: CASSLRDSSNSPLHF
J gene: TRBJ2-1; V gene: TRBV19; CDR3 protein: CASSTLTSGSSYNEQFF
J gene: TRBJ2-1; V gene: TRBV27; CDR3 protein: CASSRKPSSREGPGAQFF
J gene: TRBJ2-1; V gene: TRBV5-1; CDR3 protein: CASSLSGAGVQFF
J gene: TRBJ1-5; V gene: TRBV28; CDR3 protein: CASSSRTINNQPQHF
J gene: TRBJ2-1; V gene: TRBV19; CDR3 protein: CASSLRDREGTEQFF
J gene: TRBJ1-1; V gene: TRBV4-1; CDR3 protein: CASSPLGQSGNTEAFF
J gene: TRBJ1-2; V gene: TRBV28; CDR3 protein: CASRTRDRGRYYGYTF
J gene: TRBJ1-5; V gene: TRBV6-5; CDR3 protein: CASGTFEKPQHF
J gene: TRBJ2-6; V gene: TRBV5-4; CDR3 protein: CASSPEMWGANVLTF
J gene: TRBJ1-4; V gene: TRBV11-2; CDR3 protein: CASSLTESGTNEKLFF
J gene: TRBJ2-7; V gene: TRBV6-5; CDR3 protein: CASSYRPGGKNEQYF
J gene: TRBJ1-5; V gene: TRBV7-2; CDR3 protein: CASSPTGGNQPQHF
J gene: TRBJ1-2; V gene: TRBV2; CDR3 protein: CASADRVVQYGYTF
J gene: TRBJ1-2; V gene: TRBV4-1; CDR3 protein: CASSQDPQRYGYTF
J gene: TRBJ1-1; V gene: TRBV5-1; CDR3 protein: CASSIGDRENTEAFF
J gene: TRBJ1-5; V gene: TRBV19; CDR3 protein: CASSMTGFGGKNQPQHF
J gene: TRBJ1-5; V gene: TRBV27; CDR3 protein: CASSPIRGFGQPQHF
J gene: TRBJ2-7; V gene: TRBV7-2; CDR3 protein: CASSSTSRLHYEQYF
J gene: TRBJ2-1; V gene: TRBV30; CDR3 protein: CAWSAGARREQFF
J gene: TRBJ1-2; V gene: TRBV6-5; CDR3 protein: CASSYSPAVGNYGYTF
J gene: TRBJ1-1; V gene: TRBV28; CDR3 protein: CASSLRTGNTEAFF
J gene: TRBJ2-1; V gene: TRBV5-1; CDR3 protein: CASSLLATKISSYNEQFF
J gene: TRBJ2-3; V gene: TRBV7-8; CDR3 protein: CASSHSGRAPLDTQYF
J gene: TRBJ1-1; V gene: TRBV28; CDR3 protein: CASYGGGAQDTEAFF
J gene: TRBJ1-5; V gene: TRBV10-3; CDR3 protein: CAISGDTSNQPQHF
J gene: TRBJ1-2; V gene: TRBV11-2; CDR3 protein: CASSFRGQGDYGYTF
J gene: TRBJ1-5; V gene: TRBV19; CDR3 protein: CASSIRGGNNQPQHF
J gene: TRBJ2-1; V gene: TRBV7-7; CDR3 protein: CASSIRWDRANEQFF
J gene: TRBJ1-1; V gene: TRBV7-9; CDR3 protein: CASSLLQGPEAFF
J gene: TRBJ1-6; V gene: TRBV5-3; CDR3 protein: CASPGQTINSPLHF
J gene: TRBJ1-6; V gene: TRBV7-6; CDR3 protein: CASSLVDSTSPLHF
J gene: TRBJ1-1; V gene: TRBV11-1; CDR3 protein: CASSLKLNTEAFF
J gene: TRBJ2-7; V gene: TRBV5-6; CDR3 protein: CASSLAGVAYEQYF
J gene: TRBJ1-5; V gene: TRBV28; CDR3 protein: CASSGTGGRQPQHF
J gene: TRBJ2-7; V gene: TRBV11-2; CDR3 protein: CASSLGVGSYEQYF
J gene: TRBJ2-4; V gene: TRBV4-1; CDR3 protein: CASSQEGTGGVQYF
J gene: TRBJ2-3; V gene: TRBV30; CDR3 protein: CAWTFGTSHTDTQYF
J gene: TRBJ2-7; V gene: TRBV4-1; CDR3 protein: CASSHQGLARAYEQYF
J gene: TRBJ1-2; V gene: TRBV4-2; CDR3 protein: CASSQDRGGGFGYTF
J gene: TRBJ2-5; V gene: TRBV15; CDR3 protein: CATSRVGPSETQYF
J gene: .; V gene: TRBV4-1; CDR3 protein: CASSQDRGYEQYF
J gene: TRBJ2-1; V gene: TRBV2; CDR3 protein: CASSATSGGYNEQFF
J gene: TRBJ2-1; V gene: TRBV6-6; CDR3 protein: CASSSAGLAGDNEQFF
J gene: TRBJ1-1; V gene: TRBV5-1; CDR3 protein: CASSARDRVFNTEAFF
J gene: TRBJ1-2; V gene: TRBV5-4; CDR3 protein: CASSSATGLGGYPF
J gene: TRBJ2-6; V gene: TRBV30; CDR3 protein: CAWTHRDRAGANVLTF